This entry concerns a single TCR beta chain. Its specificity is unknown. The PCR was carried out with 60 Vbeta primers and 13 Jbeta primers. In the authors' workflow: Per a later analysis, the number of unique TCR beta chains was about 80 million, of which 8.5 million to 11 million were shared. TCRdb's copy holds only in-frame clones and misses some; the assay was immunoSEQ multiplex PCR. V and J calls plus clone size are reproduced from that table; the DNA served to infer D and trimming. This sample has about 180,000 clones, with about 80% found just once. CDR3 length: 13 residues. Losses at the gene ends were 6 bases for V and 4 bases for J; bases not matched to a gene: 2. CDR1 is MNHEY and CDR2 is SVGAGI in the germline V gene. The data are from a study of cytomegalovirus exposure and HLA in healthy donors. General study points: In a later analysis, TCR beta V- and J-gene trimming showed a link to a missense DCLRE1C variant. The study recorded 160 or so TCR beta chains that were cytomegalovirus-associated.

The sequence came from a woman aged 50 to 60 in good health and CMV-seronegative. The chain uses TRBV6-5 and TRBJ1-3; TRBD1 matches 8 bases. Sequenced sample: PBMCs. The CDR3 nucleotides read TGTGCCAGCAGGGGACAGGCGGGAAACACCATATATTTT. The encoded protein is CASRGQAGNTIYF.